This T cell receptor beta chain was captured in a study of cytomegalovirus exposure and HLA in healthy donors (dated by TCRdb to the late 2010s). The study in broad terms: An earlier analysis of about 560 of the donors reported around 280 Gb of sequence data and about 120 million unique TCR beta sequences obtained from approximately 180 million T cells. Of the roughly 400 genotyped donors, approximately 81% were placed in the genetic ancestry cluster associated with self-reported Caucasian donors. Four to six DR-DQ haplotypes were handled as single units for association and clustering, since linkage in the cohort was strong. The study was designed to test whether signatures of past pathogen exposure could be identified by cataloging public T cell receptors. Every repertoire in the discovery cohort had been generated on one and the same sequencing platform. The study combined high-throughput TCR immunosequencing, statistical association of individual TCRs with disease status, and machine learning to predict cytomegalovirus infection status. In a later genetic analysis, genome-wide SNP genotypes for about three fifths of the 666 donors were used, and that subset was treated as a discovery cohort. An earlier analysis of 587 of the donors used high-throughput TCR beta sequencing to judge whether each TCR beta V gene segment behaved as functional or pseudogenic. Besides the first cohort of roughly 660 subjects, a separate validation cohort made up of around 120 different subjects was used. HLA typing included class I and class II loci at four-digit resolution. To study patterns of TCR occurrence, a later analysis re-analyzed previously published TCR beta repertoires from around 660 donors and added high-resolution HLA genotyping. On average, about 240,000 unique TCR beta nucleotide sequences were sequenced per donor among roughly 430 genotyped donors of the cohort, with around 19% of those sequences being non-productive. Typing coverage varied by locus: about 629-640 donors for A, B, C, DRB1 and DQB1; 522 for DQA1; over 600 for DPA1; more than 450 for DPB1. Using immunosequencing, the study profiled T cell repertoires from approximately 700 subjects and related those repertoires to cytomegalovirus serostatus. About 320 gigabases of sequencing data and approximately 85 million unique TCR sequences were included in an early release covering over 600 HLA-typed donors. Alongside the repertoire data, information on donor age, sex, ethnicity and CMV serostatus was compiled. Rather than drawing on any new phenotypic data, the later analysis identified candidate immune exposures from TCR beta sequences and the way those sequences occurred across donors.

About this clone: Its antigen is unknown. Base quality data are lacking; no much larger clone is found one base away.

In total, around 600 healthy bone marrow donors made up the cohort. All cohort members were sampled while nominally healthy, although unrecorded immune exposures were likely present. The donor was CMV seropositive and was included in the group of approximately 310 seropositive cohort members. A peripheral blood sample was collected from each donor, and TCR beta sequencing was performed on peripheral blood mononuclear cells. The Qiagen DNeasy Blood Extraction Kit was used to extract genomic DNA from the blood cell samples. Results the study describes overall, beyond this receptor: In vitro tests confirmed that three of the cytomegalovirus-associated TCR beta chains recognize cytomegalovirus antigens. A further reported finding was that TCR beta sequences accurately predicted the HLA-A and HLA-B alleles for most subjects in the first cohort. The study gave a list of some 150 TCR beta chains associated with cytomegalovirus. According to a later analysis, TCR association rates differed among HLA loci, with DRB1 alleles showing the most associated TCRs and HLA-C alleles showing the fewest. A later genetic analysis associated a missense DCLRE1C variant with V-gene and J-gene trimming of TCR beta chains, and an independent cohort replicated the association. This cohort had only TCR beta chains sequenced, and the lack of alpha or paired-chain data limited which features could be detected. A cluster of highly shared sequence variants was judged likely to represent a technical artifact of the sequencing pipeline. The classifier was reported to diagnose cytomegalovirus status with high specificity and sensitivity in both the original cohort and the validation cohort. Some IMGT-functional V segments, including TRBV6-2 and TRBV6-3, could not be distinguished by the 87-base-pair reads and were therefore excluded. HLA typing was unavailable for some donors at each locus, so association tests used only the typed subset. Presence/absence analyses assumed roughly uniform sequencing depth across donors, an assumption that may not hold. A later genetic analysis reported fewer N-insertions in productive TCRs among donors in an Asian-associated ancestry cluster than the roughly 620-donor mean. At a false discovery rate of 0.05, a later analysis linked some 17,000 TCR beta sequences to specific HLA alleles. When HLA alleles, especially DR and DQ, strongly co-occurred, attributing TCR associations to individual alleles was difficult. A later analysis found that HLA-associated TCR beta chains were more clonally expanded and had lower generation probabilities than equally common non-associated chains. A later analysis found that most CMV-associated TCR beta chains appeared HLA-restricted, with HLA associations seemingly driven largely by CMV exposure. Because counts were too low, seventeen rarely observed V segments, including chromosome 9 orphons, were excluded from the earlier analysis of fewer than 650 of the donors. In a later analysis, several top co-occurrence clusters were reported to appear linked to parvovirus B19, influenza, CMV and Epstein-Barr virus. Linkage disequilibrium might explain the correlated functional status among segregating V segments, but an unknown experimental factor could not be ruled out. An earlier analysis of around 540 of the donors showed that most TCR beta V segments appeared in productive rearrangements either about 90% or about 30% of the time, which broadly matched IMGT annotations. The authors suggested that the approach could potentially be generalized to other disease states and immunological phenotypes. Most TCR sequences were observed very rarely across donors, whereas some public TCRs were present in many individuals. CMV serostatus was the only immune exposure information available for the cohort.

CDR1 and CDR2 are read off the germline V gene (reference sequence) as LNHDA and SQIVND. Trimmed from V: 5 bases; trimmed from J: 7 bases; junction bases lacking a gene match: 17. The cysteine opens and the phenylalanine closes a CDR3 of 18 amino acids. The CDR3 DNA has 54 bases and is translated from base 1. Library preparation employed the immunoSEQ multiplex PCR assay. For the multiplex PCR, a mixture combining 60 forward primers for TCR Vbeta segments and 13 reverse primers for TCR Jbeta segments was used. The CDR3 region of rearranged TCR beta genes was amplified from genomic DNA by a multiplex PCR assay. The amplified TCR beta libraries were sequenced on the Illumina HiSeq System as 87-base-pair reads. Per the authors' processing: A later analysis tallied approximately 87 million unique TCR beta chains across the 600 to 700 repertoires, and approximately 11 million of those chains were shared by two or more donors. Raw reads were error-corrected and collapsed into unique sequences with a nearest-neighbor algorithm that merged closely related sequences to remove PCR and sequencing errors. V, D and J gene segments were assigned by aligning CDR3 sequences to IMGT reference sequences. Each retained sequence needed at least a six-nucleotide match to both a V gene segment and a J gene segment. A rearrangement counted as productive if the CDR3 had no stop codons and remained in frame with V and J, and every other rearrangement counted as non-productive. CDR3 was defined by IMGT convention, running from the second conserved V-encoded cysteine to the conserved J-encoded phenylalanine. Sequences without an unambiguous match to a single V gene segment were excluded from the earlier analysis of 450 to 750 of the donors. An earlier analysis of fewer than 750 of the donors classified V segments as functional when productive rearrangements were above 56.7% and as segregating when the standard deviation between donors was above 5%. A statistical classification framework was built for diagnosing cytomegalovirus status from the catalog of TCR beta chain sequences. A later analysis assigned V and J genes by comparing TCR nucleotide sequences with IMGT/GENE-DB human TR gene sequences. The TCRdist pipeline was used in a later analysis to assign CDR3 sequences and most-parsimonious VDJ recombination scenarios. A later analysis defined each TCR beta chain by its CDR3 amino acid sequence plus V-gene family, and excluded reads lacking a unique V-gene family. A later analysis removed several hundred highly shared, low-generation-probability nucleotide sequences to deal with suspected cross-contamination and a sequencing artifact. A later analysis calculated a clonal expansion index for each public chain from normalized within-repertoire ranks of inferred template counts. In a later analysis, generation probabilities were computed with a VDJ recombination model fitted to out-of-frame rearrangements, and the resulting probabilities were checked against IGoR. Hypergeometric tests were used in a later analysis to score TCR-TCR, TCR-HLA and TCR-CMV co-occurrence, with a repertoire-size bias correction applied to the TCR pairs. A later analysis estimated false discovery rates by permuting HLA or CMV assignments 20 times. In a later analysis, co-occurring TCRs were grouped using DBSCAN, with TCRdist sequence similarity added in when clustering inside HLA-allele-positive subsets. Co-occurrence clustering excluded repertoires with fewer than 30,000 or more than 120,000 public chains, plus five with anomalous nucleotide sharing. Not all clones reach the TCRdb copy of this immuneACCESS table, which keeps in-frame sequences only. Checked studies attribute under half of the gap to unresolved V genes and leave the rest unexplained. D and trimming come from the DNA, and the V and J calls and clone size come from that table. The sample table contains more than 95,000 clones; only one count was recorded for about 80% of them. 7.5% to 9.5% of the sample is in the top ten clones.

The TCR originated in a woman in her forties or fifties in good health and CMV-seropositive. The source material was PBMCs. This sequence uses TRBV19 and TRBJ2-1; 10 bases in between match TRBD2. The DNA is TGTGCCAGTAGTGAACCCAGCGGGGGGGCCGTATTAGGGAATGAGCAGTTCTTC. It is translated as CASSEPSGGAVLGNEQFF.